This paragraph reports one TCR beta chain. Its antigen remains unidentified. No base quality values were provided; no much bigger clone lies one nucleotide off. The data derive from a study of cytomegalovirus exposure and HLA in healthy donors (TCRdb year 2017). General notes on the study: In an earlier analysis of 587 of the donors, 276 Gb of sequence data and just under 120 million unique TCR beta sequences from roughly 200 million T cells were reported. About 280 gigabases of sequencing data and approximately 91 million unique TCR sequences made up an early release that covered 500 to 650 HLA-typed donors. Of the roughly 400 genotyped donors, approximately 83% fell in the genetic ancestry cluster associated with self-reported Caucasian donors. The study aimed to test whether signatures of past pathogen exposure could be identified by cataloging public T cell receptors. Using immunosequencing, the study profiled T cell repertoires from fewer than 850 subjects and related those repertoires to cytomegalovirus serostatus. In addition to the first cohort of around 670 subjects, a separate validation cohort of approximately 110 different subjects was used. The study combined high-throughput TCR immunosequencing, statistical association of individual TCRs with disease status, and machine learning to predict cytomegalovirus infection status. A later analysis re-examined previously published TCR beta repertoires from over 500 donors and added high-resolution HLA genotyping to investigate patterns of TCR occurrence. In the later analysis, no new phenotypic data were used to find candidate immune exposures; instead, reliance was placed on TCR beta sequences and their occurrence across donors. To decide whether each TCR beta V gene segment behaved as functional or pseudogenic, an earlier analysis of several hundred of the donors relied on high-throughput TCR beta sequencing. Donor age, sex, ethnicity and CMV serostatus were collected together with the repertoire data. A later genetic analysis took genome-wide SNP genotypes for about 55% of the 666 donors and used that subset as a discovery cohort. Every discovery cohort repertoire had been produced on one sequencing platform. Class I and class II HLA loci were covered by the typing at four-digit resolution. Typing coverage varied by locus: roughly 629-640 donors for A, B, C, DRB1 and DQB1; more than 500 for DQA1; over 600 for DPA1; fewer than 480 for DPB1. Five DR-DQ haplotypes were treated as single units for association and clustering because of strong linkage in the cohort. On average, about 200,000 unique TCR beta nucleotide sequences were sequenced per donor among some 430 genotyped donors of the cohort, with roughly 18% of those sequences being non-productive. What the authors observed across the whole study: In a later analysis, the rate of TCR association differed among HLA loci, with DRB1 alleles having the most associated TCRs and HLA-C alleles having the fewest. When HLA alleles, especially DR and DQ, strongly co-occurred, attributing TCR associations to individual alleles was difficult. A few of the identified cytomegalovirus-associated TCR beta chains were confirmed in vitro to be specific for cytomegalovirus antigens. A later analysis reported that several top co-occurrence clusters appeared linked to parvovirus B19, influenza, CMV and Epstein-Barr virus. In a later genetic analysis, a missense DCLRE1C variant was associated with V-gene and J-gene trimming of TCR beta chains, and the association was replicated in an independent cohort. The cohort was sequenced for TCR beta chains only, and without alpha or paired-chain data the features that could be detected were limited. In a later analysis, most CMV-associated TCR beta chains were found to appear HLA-restricted, with HLA associations seemingly driven largely by CMV exposure. According to a later genetic analysis, donors in an Asian-associated ancestry cluster had fewer N-insertions in productive TCRs than the approximately 670-donor mean. Because counts were too low, approximately 15 rarely observed V segments, including chromosome 9 orphons, were excluded from the earlier analysis of around 640 of the donors. The 87-base-pair reads could not distinguish some IMGT-functional V segments, including TRBV6-2 and TRBV6-3, so those segments were excluded. Across donors, most TCR sequences were observed very rarely, whereas some public TCRs were present in many individuals. Roughly uniform sequencing depth across donors was assumed in presence/absence analyses, although this assumption may not hold. Linkage disequilibrium might explain the correlated functional status among segregating V segments, but an unknown experimental factor could not be ruled out. Because HLA typing was missing for some donors at each locus, association tests included only the typed subset. It was suggested by the authors that the approach could potentially be generalized to other disease states and immunological phenotypes. A total of 150 to 200 TCR beta chains were listed by the study as associated with cytomegalovirus. A later analysis associated about 17,000 TCR beta sequences with specific HLA alleles at a false discovery rate of 0.05. A cluster of highly shared sequence variants was judged likely to represent a technical artifact of the sequencing pipeline. An earlier analysis of some 590 of the donors showed that most TCR beta V segments appeared in productive rearrangements either about 90% or about 30% of the time, which broadly matched IMGT annotations. In a later analysis, HLA-associated TCR beta chains were found to be more clonally expanded and to have lower generation probabilities than equally common non-associated chains. CMV serostatus was the only immune exposure information available for the cohort. Cytomegalovirus status was reported to be diagnosed by the classifier with high specificity and sensitivity in both the original and validation cohorts. A further reported finding was that TCR beta sequences accurately predicted the HLA-A and HLA-B alleles for most subjects in the first cohort.

The library was made by the immunoSEQ multiplex PCR assay. A mixture of 60 forward primers for TCR Vbeta segments and 13 reverse primers for TCR Jbeta segments was used in the multiplex PCR. The CDR3 region of rearranged TCR beta genes was amplified from genomic DNA by a multiplex PCR assay. The amplified TCR beta libraries were sequenced on the Illumina HiSeq System as 87-base-pair reads. The paper's processing steps were these. In a later analysis, tens of millions of unique TCR beta chains were counted across the approximately 670 repertoires, and approximately 9.9 million of these chains were shared by at least two donors. Raw reads were error-corrected and collapsed into unique sequences with a nearest-neighbor algorithm that merged closely related sequences to remove PCR and sequencing errors. Alignment of CDR3 sequences to IMGT reference sequences was used to assign V, D and J gene segments. Each retained sequence needed at least a six-nucleotide match to both a V gene segment and a J gene segment. Rearrangements were called productive when the CDR3 lacked stop codons and stayed in frame with V and J; all others were non-productive. CDR3 was defined according to IMGT convention as the region running from the second conserved V-encoded cysteine to the conserved J-encoded phenylalanine. In an earlier analysis of more than 550 of the donors, sequences lacking an unambiguous match to a single V gene segment were excluded. In an earlier analysis of 450 to 750 of the donors, a V segment was called functional when productive rearrangements were above 56.7%, and segregating when the standard deviation between donors exceeded 5%. A statistical classification framework was built for diagnosing cytomegalovirus status from the catalog of TCR beta chain sequences. A later analysis assigned V and J genes by comparing TCR nucleotide sequences with IMGT/GENE-DB human TR gene sequences. In a later analysis, CDR3 sequences and most-parsimonious VDJ recombination scenarios were assigned using the TCRdist pipeline. In a later analysis, every TCR beta chain was defined by the combination of its CDR3 amino acid sequence and its V-gene family, and reads without a unique V-gene family were dropped. In a later analysis, 450 to 600 highly shared, low-generation-probability nucleotide sequences were removed to address suspected cross-contamination and a sequencing artifact. A later analysis calculated a clonal expansion index for each public chain from normalized within-repertoire ranks of inferred template counts. Generation probabilities in a later analysis came from a VDJ recombination model fitted to out-of-frame rearrangements, and those results were checked against IGoR. Hypergeometric tests were used in a later analysis to score TCR-TCR, TCR-HLA and TCR-CMV co-occurrence, with a repertoire-size bias correction applied to the TCR pairs. In a later analysis, false discovery rates were estimated by permuting HLA or CMV assignments 20 times. A later analysis grouped co-occurring TCRs with DBSCAN, adding TCRdist sequence similarity when clustering within HLA-allele-positive subsets. Repertoires with fewer than 30,000 or more than 120,000 public chains were left out of co-occurrence clustering, as were about 5 repertoires with anomalous nucleotide sharing. Drawn from immuneACCESS, this table holds only the in-frame rearrangements with V and J called that TCRdb kept. Clones are partly lost; checked studies trace under half to an unresolved V gene and leave the rest unexplained. V and J calls and clone size are given by that table; D and trimming were obtained from the DNA. In all, the sample holds about 120,000 clones, and 77% of those were seen once. The top ten constitute 4.2% of the sample.

V loses 5 bases at its end and J loses 4 bases; junction bases beyond the gene matches: 4. Reading the germline V gene (reference sequence) gives CDR1 SGHKS and CDR2 YYEKEE. The CDR3 measures 13 amino acids from cysteine to phenylalanine. Just CDR3 DNA is preserved here, 39 bases in frame from base 1. The cohort consisted of 600 or so healthy bone marrow donors. At the time of sampling, every cohort member was nominally healthy, though immune exposures that went unrecorded were likely present. The donor tested CMV seropositive, placing the donor among the 289 seropositive members of the cohort. A peripheral blood sample was provided by each donor, and peripheral blood mononuclear cells were used for TCR beta sequencing. Genomic DNA extraction from the blood cell samples was performed with the Qiagen DNeasy Blood Extraction Kit.

The chain is encoded by TRBV5-5 joined to TRBJ2-3; 7 central bases correspond to TRBD1. The source is a male donor in good health and CMV-seropositive. Sequenced material: PBMCs. CDR3 protein: CASRYTGADTQYF. Here is the DNA: TGTGCCAGCAGATACACAGGGGCAGATACGCAGTATTTT.